A single sample gave rise to the 20 T cell receptor beta chains below, sequenced in a study of shared clonotypes between healthy human individuals. Only CD45RO-negative cells positively selected for CCR7 counted as naive CD8 cells, so terminally differentiated effector memory CD45RA+ cells were excluded. Using immunoSEQ multiplex PCR, the repertoire was profiled, and TCRdb retains in-frame clones only, with some absent. This table has around 2,100,000 clones, about 95% appearing once. The source material was naive CD8+ T cells sorted from blood. These receptor sequences come from a man aged 18 to 30 in good health.

The chain couples TRBV7-9 to TRBJ2-1, with 9 nucleotides matching TRBD2. The CDR3 covers 15 residues. V lost 5 bases, J lost 9 bases, and 11 bases stayed unmatched. From germline, CDR1 is SEHNR and CDR2 FQNEAQ (reference sequence). The CDR3: CASSDDSGSRGEQFF. The CDR3 DNA reads as TGTGCCAGCAGCGATGATAGCGGGAGTAGGGGTGAGCAGTTCTTC.

J is TRBJ2-7 and V is TRBV6-6; 7 bases are a match to TRBD2. Germline V lookup: CDR1 MNHNY, CDR2 SVGAGI (reference sequence). CDR3 length equals 14 residues. The junction had 12 bases not matched to a gene; V was cut back by 6 bases and J by 7 bases. The CDR3 DNA is TGTGCCAGCAGCTTCGGACTAGAATTGAGGGAGCAGTACTTC. Protein: CASSFGLELREQYF.

The chain employs TRBV7-9 and TRBJ2-7; 10 positions agree with TRBD2. Germline V CDR1 and CDR2: SEHNR, FQNEAQ (reference sequence). This CDR3 contains 14 residues. V trimming: 5 bases; J trimming: 2 bases; junction bases outside the gene matches: 3. The CDR3 loop is CASSLLAGTYEQYF. In nucleotides, the CDR3 is TGTGCCAGCAGCCTACTAGCGGGGACCTACGAGCAGTACTTC.

The table lists this clone with a count of one. The chain links TRBV2 to TRBJ1-1; no definite D call. The CDR3 is made up of 14 amino acids. V lost 4 bases and J 1 base, leaving 10 bases between the germline ends. Germline loops: CDR1 SNHLY, CDR2 FYNNEI. CDR3 sequence: CASSGLQENTEAFF. The CDR3 DNA follows: TGTGCCAGCAGTGGGCTCCAGGAGAACACTGAAGCTTTCTTT.

This rearrangement joins TRBV12-5 to TRBJ1-2; 9 positions agree with TRBD1. Losses at the gene ends were 0 bases for V and 8 bases for J; bases not matched to a gene: 7. CDR1 LGHNT and CDR2 FRNRAP come from the germline V gene. This CDR3 has 15 amino acids. CDR3 in DNA: TGTGCTAGTGGTTTGGTACCGGGACAGGGAAGGGGCTACACCTTC. As protein: CASGLVPGQGRGYTF.

This chain links TRBV5-1 with TRBJ2-1; D could derive from TRBD1 or TRBD2 (5 bases each). Germline V lookup: CDR1 SGHRS, CDR2 YFSETQ. This CDR3 region has 16 residues. Deletions cut 0 bases from V and 0 bases from J, with 10 bases between. This CDR3 reads CASSLVGASSYNEQFF. CDR3 sequence (DNA): TGCGCCAGCAGCTTGGTCGGGGCTAGCTCCTACAATGAGCAGTTCTTC. The full variable domain, completed using reference TRBV5-1 and TRBJ2-1, is KAGVTQTPRYLIKTRGQQVTLSCSPISGHRSVSWYQQTPGQGLQFLFEYFSETQRNKGNFPGRFSGRQFSNSRSEMNVSTLELGDSALYLCASSLVGASSYNEQFFGPGTRLTVL.

The CDR3 DNA is TGTGCCAGCAGCTCCGGAGCGTACTACGAGCAGTACTTC. This sequence encodes CASSSGAYYEQYF. The V gene is TRBV5-6, the J gene TRBJ2-7; D not certain. V was clipped by 3 bases and J by 3 bases, with 10 bases between them. The germline V gene encodes CDR1 SGHDT and CDR2 YYEEEE. The CDR3 contains 13 residues.

This clone was observed once. The chain combines TRBV6-5 with TRBJ2-7; D is perhaps TRBD1 (6 bases). The length of the CDR3 is 12 residues. Trimming left V 6 bases short and J 5 bases short, with 11 bases between. Germline V CDR1 and CDR2: MNHEY, SVGAGI. CDR3 DNA: TGTGCCAGCAGAAACAGGGCCCACGAGCAGTACTTC. Encoded protein: CASRNRAHEQYF.

V usage is TRBV4-3 and J usage is TRBJ1-6; D is perhaps TRBD1 (6 bases). Germline V CDR1 and CDR2: LGHNA, YSLEER. Trimming removed 4 bases from V and 9 bases from J, with 16 bases in between. The CDR3 length is 15 residues. The DNA for the CDR3 is TGCGCCAGCAGCCTAACGCAGGGGTTAGGTTCACCCCTCCACTTT. As protein: CASSLTQGLGSPLHF.

The chain joins TRBV5-6 to TRBJ2-1, with D possibly called TRBD1 or TRBD2 (6 bases each). Trimming stripped 7 bases from V and 7 bases from J, with 21 bases between. Germline lookup yields CDR1 SGHDT and CDR2 YYEEEE. The CDR3 extends over 15 amino acids. CDR3 DNA: TGTGCCAGCGCCCCCGGGGGCGGGGCCTGGAATGAGCAGTTCTTC. Amino acids: CASAPGGGAWNEQFF.

The chain carries TRBV2 and TRBJ1-5; 8 bases align to TRBD1. Germline V gene sequence: CDR1 SNHLY, CDR2 FYNNEI. The J segment lost 7 bases and the V segment lost 6 bases, leaving 17 bases of the junction unmatched. This CDR3 comprises 17 residues. The CDR3, as DNA: TGTGCCAGCAGAGGTATTCCCAACAGGGGGAGGGACCAGCCCCAGCATTTT. Protein sequence: CASRGIPNRGRDQPQHF.

Remarks on this clone: Other DNA sequences in this specimen translate into the identical CDR3. V gene TRBV7-9 combines with J gene TRBJ2-3; 12 bases map to TRBD2. The CDR3 runs to 15 residues. Losses at the gene ends were 3 bases for V and 3 bases for J; bases not matched to a gene: 1. Looked up from germline, CDR1 is SEHNR and CDR2 is FQNEAQ (reference sequence). CDR3 bases: TGTGCCAGCAGCTTGACTAGCGGGAGTACAGATACGCAGTATTTT. Its translation: CASSLTSGSTDTQYF.

A single count supports this clone. Sequence at one end of the junction differs from germline and may be a read error. CDR3 residues: CASSLAGEINEQFF. The CDR3 DNA is TGTGCCAGCAGCCTAGCGGGAGAGATTAATGAGCAGTTCTTC. The genes are TRBV7-9 and TRBJ2-1, with 10 bases lining up with TRBD2. The CDR3 sequence is 14 residues long. Germline CDR1 is SEHNR and CDR2 is FQNEAQ (reference sequence).

The chain recombines TRBV10-3 with TRBJ2-7; 10 nucleotides agree with TRBD2. Trimming cost V 7 bases and J 0 bases; bases outside gene matches: 12. The germline CDR1 and CDR2 sequences are ENHRY and SYGVKD. The CDR3 extends over 17 amino acids. The CDR3 DNA sequence: TGTGCCATCAAGGACACCATAGCGGGAGGCCCCTCCTACGAGCAGTACTTC. Translation: CAIKDTIAGGPSYEQYF.

The chain employs TRBV27 and TRBJ2-1; D unresolved. Germline loops: CDR1 MNHEY, CDR2 SMNVEV (reference sequence). This CDR3 contains 12 residues. Trimming pared 8 bases from V and 9 bases from J, leaving 14 bases between. The CDR3 is CASGTVLGEQFF. The DNA for the CDR3 is TGTGCCAGCGGTACAGTTTTAGGTGAGCAGTTCTTC.

V is TRBV30 and J is TRBJ1-1; D is undetermined. Germline V gene data show CDR1 as GTSNPN and CDR2 as SVGIG (reference sequence). The V gene lost 0 bases and the J gene lost 3 bases, with 8 bases spanning the gap. CDR3 length equals 13 residues. The CDR3 spells CAWSVQFDTEAFF. The CDR3 bases are TGTGCCTGGAGTGTACAATTTGACACTGAAGCTTTCTTT.

The chain joins TRBV4-3 to TRBJ1-2, with 8 bases identical to TRBD1. This CDR3 has 16 residues. Germline V gene data show CDR1 as LGHNA and CDR2 as YSLEER. J lost 5 bases, V lost 0 bases, and 8 bases had no gene match. CDR3 sequence: CASSQESAGGFYGYTF. The CDR3 nucleotides read TGCGCCAGCAGCCAAGAATCAGCAGGGGGCTTTTATGGCTACACCTTC.

The V and J genes are TRBV5-1 and TRBJ2-4; D gene uncertain. V was pared by 2 bases and J by 5 bases, with 8 bases between. The CDR3 is 13 amino acids. Germline V gene data show CDR1 as SGHRS and CDR2 as YFSETQ. Here the CDR3 DNA reads TGCGCCAGCAGCTTAGAGTCCCAAAACATTCAGTACTTC. The encoded protein is CASSLESQNIQYF. Full variable domain (remainder filled in from reference TRBV5-1 and TRBJ2-4): KAGVTQTPRYLIKTRGQQVTLSCSPISGHRSVSWYQQTPGQGLQFLFEYFSETQRNKGNFPGRFSGRQFSNSRSEMNVSTLELGDSALYLCASSLESQNIQYFGAGTRLSVL.

Worth noting for this clone: The sample has other DNA sequences that encode this CDR3 too. The chain joins TRBV7-9 to TRBJ2-2; TRBD1 aligns across 7 bases. Losses at the gene ends were 1 base for V and 2 bases for J; bases not matched to a gene: 1. The length of the CDR3 is 15 residues. In germline, CDR1 is SEHNR, CDR2 FQNEAQ (reference sequence). The CDR3 nucleotides are TGTGCCAGCAGCTTAGGGGACAGAAACACCGGGGAGCTGTTTTTT. Its protein product is CASSLGDRNTGELFF.

Remarks on this clone: Other DNA sequences of this sample code for an identical CDR3. The rearrangement links TRBV6-5 to TRBJ1-2; 7 nucleotides agree with TRBD1. Germline V gene lookup returns CDR1 MNHEY and CDR2 SVGAGI. The length of the CDR3 is 14 residues. Trimming removed 0 bases from V and 8 bases from J; junction bases left unmatched: 6. CDR3 bases: TGTGCCAGCAGTTACTCGGAGGGGGCGCGGGGCTACACCTTC. Its translation is CASSYSEGARGYTF.